This TCR beta chain was sequenced in a study of T cells in Graves' hyperthyroidism and ophthalmopathy. This clonotype was recorded at least ten times. Germline V gene sequence: CDR1 SGHTA, CDR2 FQGTGA. This CDR3 spans 13 amino acids. Trimming removed 6 bases from V and 3 bases from J; junction bases left unmatched: 2. RNA transcripts provided the source from which TCR beta CDR3 regions were amplified. With the HTBI primer set, the TCR CDR3 went through a first round of RT-PCR. TCRdb ran MiXCR on the multiplex PCR reads and lists one entry per CDR3 protein. Of fewer than 350,000 distinct CDR3 sequences listed, over 15% are singletons.

The TCR comes from a woman aged 40 to 49 with Graves' ophthalmopathy. The V gene is TRBV7-3, the J gene TRBJ1-3, with 7 bases lining up with TRBD1. Sequenced: blood. CDR3 sequence (DNA): TGTGCCAGCAGTACAGGGGTTGGAAACACCATATATTTT. Its translation is CASSTGVGNTIYF.